This T cell receptor beta chain was sequenced in a study of CD8 T cells in Susac syndrome. The RNA, roughly 0.5 to 1 ug, was put through reverse transcription using random hexamers. TCRdb itself ran the immunoSEQ multiplex PCR reads through MiXCR, one entry per CDR3 protein. In the table there are under 150,000 distinct CDR3 sequences, 90% to 96% of which are singletons. Trimming pared 2 bases from V and 3 bases from J, leaving 11 bases between. Germline V CDR1 and CDR2: LGHDT, YNNKEL (reference sequence). CDR3 size: 15 residues. The gene calls are TRBV3-1 and TRBJ2-1, with D perhaps assigned TRBD1 or TRBD2 (5 bases each). Input material: CD4+ T cells from PBMCs. This clonotype was obtained from a human donor with Susac syndrome. This CDR3 reads CASSQPGRFYNEQFF. DNA of the CDR3: TGTGCCAGCAGCCAACCGGGACGCTTCTACAATGAGCAGTTCTTC.